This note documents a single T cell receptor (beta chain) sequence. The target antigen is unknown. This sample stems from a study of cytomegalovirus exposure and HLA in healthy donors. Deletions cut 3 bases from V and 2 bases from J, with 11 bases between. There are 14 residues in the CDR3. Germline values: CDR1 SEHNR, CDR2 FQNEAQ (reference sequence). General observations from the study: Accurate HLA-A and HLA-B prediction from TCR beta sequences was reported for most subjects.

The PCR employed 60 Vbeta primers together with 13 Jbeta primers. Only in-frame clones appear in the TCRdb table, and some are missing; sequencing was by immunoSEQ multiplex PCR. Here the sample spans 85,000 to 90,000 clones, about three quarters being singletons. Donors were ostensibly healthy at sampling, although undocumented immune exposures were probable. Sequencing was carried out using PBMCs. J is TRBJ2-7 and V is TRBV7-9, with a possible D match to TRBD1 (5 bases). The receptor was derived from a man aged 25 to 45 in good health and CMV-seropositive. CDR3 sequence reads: CASSLWGEAYEQYF. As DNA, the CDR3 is TGTGCCAGCAGCTTGTGGGGCGAGGCCTACGAGCAGTACTTC.